These 10 T cell receptor beta chains came from one sample sequenced in a study of T-cell reconstitution after alpha-beta-depleted transplantation in children (dated by TCRdb to 2016 to 2018). In the paper's terms, the treatment or condition label means: allogeneic hematopoietic cell transplantation with graft depleted of TCRalphabeta T cells and CD19 B cells. The protocol used for the library was PCR. These reads were obtained on an Illumina HiSeq 2500. Molecular barcoding was employed in the preparation of TCR libraries, with unique molecular identifiers being used to normalize TCRbeta repertoire quantification. TCRdb itself trimmed the public reads at Q25 with fastp, ran MiXCR and retained productive beta chains. Rows merge per CDR3 protein into single entries with the most common DNA and genes. For this sample the table gives some 81,000 distinct CDR3 sequences, of which 13% to 15% were detected only once. The leading ten clones occupy about 30% of the sample.

The starting material was PBMCs, mostly from graft donor cells, obtained 180 days after TCRalphabeta/CD19-depleted stem cell transplant. Receptor source: a male patient between 2 and 15 years old who had a stem cell transplant for acute lymphoblastic leukemia, so the T cells may come from the graft donor.

There are a few counts of this clonotype. CDR3 sequence reads: CSVRGHQPQHF. The CDR3 DNA reads TGCAGCGTGCGCGGTCACCAGCCCCAGCATTTT. The chain combines TRBV20-1 with TRBJ1-5, with D unclear. The CDR3 is 11 amino acids. Germline CDR1 is DFQATT and CDR2 is SNEGSKA (reference sequence).

The CDR3: CATSPGGSGEAFF. The CDR3 bases are TGTGCCACCAGTCCGGGGGGATCGGGTGAAGCTTTCTTT. The V call is TRBV24-1, the J call TRBJ1-1, with a tentative D call TRBD1 (5 bases). Germline CDR1 and CDR2: KGHDR and SFDVKD. This CDR3 contains 13 residues. With 6 bases removed from V and 7 bases from J, the gap between germline ends came to 14 bases.

There are a few counts of this clonotype. The V and J genes are TRBV24-1 and TRBJ2-5; 7 bases line up with TRBD1. The CDR3 totals 15 residues. Germline V gives CDR1 KGHDR, CDR2 SFDVKD. The junction had 12 bases not matched to a gene; V was cut back by 9 bases and J by 3 bases. CDR3 protein: CATGTRQGAKETQYF. CDR3 DNA: TGTGCCACCGGTACTAGACAGGGCGCGAAAGAGACCCAGTACTTC.

Comment on this clonotype: This may stem from a read error, because a much larger clone lies one nucleotide away. This chain links TRBV7-7 with TRBJ2-5; the match to TRBD2 covers 7 bases. Germline V gene data show CDR1 as SSHAT and CDR2 as FNYEAQ (reference sequence). This CDR3 has 12 amino acids. The CDR3 DNA reads as TGTTCTAGCAGCTTTGGTAGCGGGCCCCAGTACTTC. It codes for CSSSFGSGPQYF.

The gene calls are TRBV7-9 and TRBJ2-7; possibly TRBD1 or TRBD2 for D (6 bases each). Deletions cut 5 bases from V and 0 bases from J, with 8 bases between. This CDR3 has 13 amino acids. Germline V gene lookup returns CDR1 SEHNR and CDR2 FQNEAQ (reference sequence). The CDR3 coding sequence is TGTGCCAGCAGCGGAGGGGGCTCCTACGAGCAGTACTTC. Its protein product is CASSGGGSYEQYF.

The chain couples TRBV12-3 or TRBV12-4 to TRBJ2-7; 7 bases map to TRBD1. This CDR3 region has 14 residues. With V trimmed by 3 bases and J by 2 bases, 4 bases remained unmatched. This chain's CDR3 is CASSFGDRPYEQYF. As DNA, the CDR3 is TGTGCCAGCAGTTTTGGGGACAGACCCTACGAGCAGTACTTC.

This clonotype has more than one count but fewer than ten. V and J are TRBV28 and TRBJ2-7; D might be TRBD2 (5 bases). The V gene's germline CDR1 is MDHEN and CDR2 SYDVKM. The CDR3 has 15 amino acids. With 2 bases removed from V and 0 bases from J, the gap between germline ends came to 11 bases. CDR3 nucleotide sequence: TGTGCCAGCAGTTTAAGTAGCGCTGGCTCCTACGAGCAGTACTTC. Translation gives CASSLSSAGSYEQYF.

The chain has TRBV15 and TRBJ1-5; 9 nucleotides line up with TRBD1. Germline trimming cut 5 bases from V and 6 bases from J; bases unmatched to any gene: 8. Germline CDR1 reads LNHNV; CDR2 reads YYDKDF (reference sequence). The length of the CDR3 is 15 residues. CDR3 sequence reads: CATSRRQGVGQPQHF. The CDR3 region has the DNA TGTGCCACCAGCCGCCGACAGGGGGTAGGTCAGCCCCAGCATTTT.

As for this clonotype: One end of the junction varies from germline; a read error may be responsible. V and J are TRBV12-3 or TRBV12-4 and TRBJ1-3; D is uncertain. There are 8 residues in the CDR3. CDR3 DNA: TGTGCCAGCAGTTTTACCCATTTT. Protein sequence: CASSFTHF.

This clonotype was found a few times. The chain joins TRBV20-1 to TRBJ2-6, with TRBD1 as a possible D gene (6 bases). Germline CDR1 reads DFQATT; CDR2 reads SNEGSKA (reference sequence). The V and J ends lost 2 bases and 0 bases respectively, with 8 bases between them. The CDR3 sequence is 15 residues long. The CDR3 sequence: CSARQGSSGANVLTF. CDR3 sequence (DNA): TGCAGTGCTAGACAGGGGAGCTCTGGGGCCAACGTCCTGACTTTC.